The following is a TCR beta chain sequence with its context. This CDR3 comprises 13 residues. Trimming took 0 bases from V and 9 from J, leaving 11 bases between them. Germline-derived CDR1 and CDR2 are ENHRY and SYGVKD. The entry originates in a study of blood T cell repertoires in COVID-19. As for the study in general: The United States, Italy and Spain supplied acute and convalescent COVID-19 samples.

Original methodology: It was from reference gene primer amplification that nucleated cell counts were estimated. Profiling relied on immunoSEQ multiplex PCR, and the TCRdb table lists in-frame clones only, not all of them. That table gives V, J and clone size, and the DNA gave D and trimming. The sample shows roughly 570,000 clones, less than 90% of them seen only once. Seattle researchers signed up patients amid active infection and tracked them longitudinally. This TCR came from a woman in her forties or fifties with COVID-19, enrolled during active disease. The sample taken for sequencing was peripheral blood. The V gene is TRBV10-3, the J gene TRBJ1-2; D call uncertain. CDR3: CAISESNPSSYTF. The CDR3 nucleotides read TGTGCCATCAGTGAGTCAAACCCTTCTAGCTACACCTTC.